The entry that follows covers one T cell receptor (beta chain) sequence. Its antigen is undetermined. This sample was taken from a study of T cell repertoires in cytomegalovirus infection. Regarding the study as a whole: CMV carriers with the relevant HLA were identified by cumulative public TCR beta family frequency.

The CDR3 loop spans 15 amino acids. Germline trimming cut 3 bases from V and 5 bases from J; bases unmatched to any gene: 7. The germline gives CDR1 SGHAT, CDR2 FQNNGV. TCRdb redid the calling of the reads with MiXCR, one entry per CDR3 protein. In the table there are approximately 160,000 distinct CDR3 sequences, under 20% of which are singletons. The receptor was isolated from a human donor in good health (CMV status not recorded). Some clones in this sample may be carry-over from other donors' samples. V usage is TRBV11-2 and J usage is TRBJ2-3; 8 bases are a match to TRBD2. Sample: CD8+ T cells from PBMCs. In DNA, the CDR3 is TGTGCCAGCAGCTTTTTAGGCGGGAGGAAAGATACGCAGTATTTT. Encoded protein: CASSFLGGRKDTQYF.